The 13 T cell receptor beta chains given below trace back to one sample, sequenced in a study of T-cell reconstitution after alpha-beta-depleted transplantation in children. Researchers prepared the TCRbeta library using unique molecular identifiers, the study reports. TCRdb re-analysed the PCR reads in MiXCR, keeping a single row per CDR3 protein. Seen here are about 830,000 distinct CDR3 sequences, roughly 15% observed once, and the top ten hold just under 5%. Material: PBMCs, mostly from graft donor cells, obtained 360 days after TCRalphabeta/CD19-depleted stem cell transplant. The receptors were sampled from a male patient between 5 and 17 years old who had a stem cell transplant for acute lymphoblastic leukemia, so the T cells may come from the graft donor.

This rearrangement joins TRBV5-1 to TRBJ2-2; 8 bases map to TRBD1. The J segment lost 0 bases and the V segment lost 7 bases, leaving 14 bases of the junction unmatched. Germline CDR1 and CDR2: SGHRS and YFSETQ. The CDR3 sequence is 18 residues long. The CDR3 DNA reads TGCGCCAGCCATTCAAAGATCAGGGGGCCAGCGAACACCGGGGAGCTGTTTTTT. Encoded protein: CASHSKIRGPANTGELFF.

The chain has TRBV5-6 and TRBJ1-2; 11 positions agree with TRBD1. V shed 0 bases and J 4 bases; nucleotides not matched to a gene: 8. Germline loops: CDR1 SGHDT, CDR2 YYEEEE. The CDR3 is 17 residues long. The CDR3 is CASSLEADRGLFYGYTF. In DNA form, the CDR3 reads TGTGCCAGCAGCTTGGAGGCGGACAGGGGGCTCTTCTATGGCTACACCTTC. Using reference TRBV5-6 and TRBJ1-2 for the parts outside the CDR3, the full variable domain is DAGVTQSPTHLIKTRGQQVTLRCSPKSGHDTVSWYQQALGQGPQFIFQYYEEEERQRGNFPDRFSGHQFPNYSSELNVNALLLGDSALYLCASSLEADRGLFYGYTFGSGTRLTVV.

J is TRBJ2-1 and V is TRBV5-5, with 12 bases aligning to TRBD2. J was trimmed by 8 bases and V by 3 bases; bases with no gene match: 6. This CDR3 spans 15 amino acids. The germline gives CDR1 SGHKS, CDR2 YYEKEE (reference sequence). Here the CDR3 DNA reads TGTGCCAGCAGCTACGGACTAGCGGGATACGATGAGCAGTTCTTC. This encodes CASSYGLAGYDEQFF.

This clonotype came up many times. This chain links TRBV20-1 with TRBJ1-1; no definite D call. V lost 1 base to trimming and J lost 5 bases, with 5 bases between them. CDR1 DFQATT and CDR2 SNEGSKA come from the germline V gene (reference sequence). The CDR3 has 11 residues. The CDR3 DNA is TGCAGTGCTAGAGGCAATACTGAAGCTTTCTTT. Its translation is CSARGNTEAFF.

This clonotype came up a few times. The CDR3: CASSRTGSTEAFF. For the CDR3, the DNA is TGTGCCAGCAGCAGGACAGGATCCACTGAAGCTTTCTTT. The V and J genes are TRBV11-1 and TRBJ1-1; 7 bases map to TRBD1. After removal of 5 bases from V and 4 bases from J, the junction contained 4 bases not matched to a gene. CDR3 length: 13 residues. Germline V gives CDR1 SGHAT, CDR2 FQDESV (reference sequence).

This clonotype was recorded at least ten times. Compared with germline, one end of the junction differs, possibly owing to a read error. The V and J genes are TRBV25-1 and TRBJ2-1; 11 nucleotides agree with TRBD1. This CDR3 is built from 14 residues. CDR1 is MGHDK and CDR2 is SYGVNS in the germline V gene. As DNA, the CDR3 is TGTGCCAGCAGTGAATATCGGGGGGGACAGGGGGAAATCTTC. It translates to CASSEYRGGQGEIF.

The chain is built from TRBV5-1 and TRBJ2-7, with a weak D call TRBD1 (6 bases). Germline lookup yields CDR1 SGHRS and CDR2 YFSETQ. The CDR3 covers 16 residues. The germline V and J ends were trimmed by 0 bases and 5 bases, with 18 bases remaining between them. DNA for the CDR3: TGCGCCAGCAGCTTGGGGACAGCTCTCGAGTACGACGAGCAGTACTTC. It codes for CASSLGTALEYDEQYF.

This rearrangement joins TRBV4-1 to TRBJ2-7; D is uncertain. Trimming stripped 0 bases from V and 9 bases from J, with 6 bases between. In germline, CDR1 is MGHRA, CDR2 YSYEKL. This CDR3 comprises 11 residues. The CDR3 reads CASSQEGSQYF. The CDR3, as DNA: TGCGCCAGCAGCCAAGAGGGATCGCAGTACTTC.

V gene TRBV7-6 combines with J gene TRBJ2-2; the match to TRBD1 covers 9 bases. Trimming took 6 bases from V and 6 from J; bases not matched to a gene: 8. The V gene's germline CDR1 is SGHVS and CDR2 FNYEAQ. This CDR3 comprises 15 residues. The CDR3 DNA sequence: TGTGCCAGCAGTTCAAAGACAGGGGGTTCCGGGGAGCTGTTTTTT. It translates to CASSSKTGGSGELFF.

V usage is TRBV27 and J usage is TRBJ2-1; perhaps TRBD2 as D (6 bases). Trimming removed 6 bases at V and 3 bases at J, with 12 bases between. The CDR3 spans 14 residues. Germline V gene sequence: CDR1 MNHEY, CDR2 SMNVEV (reference sequence). The CDR3 DNA sequence: TGTGCCAGCAGAGGACTACCCATCTACAATGAGCAGTTCTTC. Encoded protein: CASRGLPIYNEQFF.

This clonotype was observed a few times. The chain links TRBV2 to TRBJ2-3; D not resolved. V shed 11 bases and J shed 3 bases, with 6 bases lying between them. The germline V gene encodes CDR1 SNHLY and CDR2 FYNNEI. This CDR3 contains 10 residues. The CDR3 DNA follows: TGTGCCGGACGTACAGATACGCAGTATTTT. The encoded protein is CAGRTDTQYF. Together with reference TRBV2 and TRBJ2-3, the CDR3 gives the full variable domain: EPEVTQTPSHQVTQMGQEVILRCVPISNHLYFYWYRQILGQKVEFLVSFYNNEISEKSEIFDDQFSVERPDGSNFTLKIRSTKLEDSAMYFCAGRTDTQYFGPGTRLTVL.

This clonotype was counted only a few times. J is TRBJ1-5 and V is TRBV5-1; D gene ambiguous. The CDR3 is 15 residues long. The germline V and J ends were trimmed by 3 bases and 0 bases, with 10 bases remaining between them. Per the germline V gene, CDR1 is SGHRS and CDR2 is YFSETQ. CDR3 region: CASSSGGHSNQPQHF. The CDR3, as DNA: TGCGCCAGCAGCTCGGGCGGGCATAGCAATCAGCCCCAGCATTTT. Full variable domain (outside the CDR3, taken from reference TRBV5-1 and TRBJ1-5): KAGVTQTPRYLIKTRGQQVTLSCSPISGHRSVSWYQQTPGQGLQFLFEYFSETQRNKGNFPGRFSGRQFSNSRSEMNVSTLELGDSALYLCASSSGGHSNQPQHFGDGTRLSIL.

The chain links TRBV30 to TRBJ2-2; D may be TRBD2 (5 bases). Trimming took off 2 bases at V and 0 bases at J, with 13 bases between the two ends. The CDR3 is 16 residues long. Germline-derived CDR1 and CDR2 are GTSNPN and SVGIG (reference sequence). CDR3 region: CAWSQYPGTNTGELFF. As DNA, the CDR3 is TGTGCCTGGAGTCAATACCCCGGGACGAACACCGGGGAGCTGTTTTTT. Full variable domain (outside the CDR3, taken from reference TRBV30 and TRBJ2-2): SQTIHQWPATLVQPVGSPLSLECTVEGTSNPNLYWYRQAAGRGLQLLFYSVGIGQISSEVPQNLSASRPQDRQFILSSKKLLLSDSGFYLCAWSQYPGTNTGELFFGEGSRLTVL.